This record looks at one T cell receptor (beta chain) sequence and its context. The target antigen is unknown. The entry originates in a study of regulatory T cells. Germline-derived CDR1 and CDR2 are SGHRS and YFSETQ. The CDR3 contains 15 residues. V lost 0 bases, J lost 0 bases, and 8 bases lay in between. Study-wide results and limits: Patient repertoires had restricted TRB V-J pairs and skewed V and J usage, most in Tregs. Control CD8+ cells showed a nonsignificant trend toward higher Shannon entropy than patient CD8+ cells.

A couple of CD3G-deficient patients had more severe autoimmunity; all had some. Amplification used 52 TRBV primers and 13 TRBJ primers. Method: immunoSEQ multiplex PCR; TCRdb's copy keeps in-frame clones and lacks some. The repertoire holds 10,000 or so clones, with 75% to 90% as singletons. The sequenced sample was CD8+ T cells sorted from blood. The receptor was isolated from a person aged 18-30 years with CD3G deficiency. The genes are TRBV5-1 and TRBJ2-3, with D unresolved. Here the CDR3 reads CASSLEDTSTDTQYF. CDR3 in DNA: TGCGCCAGCAGCTTGGAGGATACTAGCACAGATACGCAGTATTTT.